This entry concerns a single T cell receptor beta chain. Its antigen remains undetermined. No base-level quality is on record; no much larger clone is a single base apart. The sample belongs to a study of CD8 T cells in Susac syndrome (dated by TCRdb to between 2019 and 2020). For the wider study: Whether CD8+ T cell activation and differentiation in Susac syndrome was antigen driven was tested using repertoire sequencing. The study compared CD8+ T cell repertoire clonality among over 9 healthy donors, around 14 Susac syndrome patients and some 16 multiple sclerosis patients.

Peripheral blood CD8+ and CD4+ T cells from healthy donors, Susac syndrome patients and multiple sclerosis patients were profiled by high-throughput TCR beta sequencing. The healthy donors served as controls matched for age and sex. Bulk CD8+ and CD4+ T cells were purified by magnetic negative isolation, while CD8+ TEMRA cells were enriched using FACS. Blood was collected in EDTA tubes and processed within 24 hours, with PBMCs isolated through density gradient centrifugation. PBMCs destined for TCR sequencing were cryopreserved in liquid nitrogen and later thawed in a 37 °C water bath. A purity of at least 90% was achieved for sorted or isolated CD4+, CD8+ and CD8+ TEMRA cells. Its CDR3 holds 16 amino acids, cysteine through phenylalanine. Just CDR3 DNA is preserved here, 48 bases in frame from base 1. CDR1 MNHEY and CDR2 SMNVEV were looked up in the germline V gene (reference sequence). V loses 3 bases of germline sequence and J loses 4 bases, and the interval between the two ends is 18 bases.

RNA was extracted with the RNeasy kit and roughly 0.5 to 1 ug was reverse transcribed using random hexamers. TCR beta CDR3 regions were amplified with the immunoSEQ multiplex PCR assay covering 54 Vbeta and 13 Jbeta segments. Bias from PCR amplification was corrected by using a synthetic template baseline for primer optimization and for computational correction. The authors' pipeline ran thus. Only productive sequences were kept, with reads annotated to V, D and J genes according to IMGT and analyzed in immunoSEQ Analyzer. To calculate clonality, Shannon entropy was normalized by log2 of the number of productive unique sequences and then subtracted from one. For each patient and control, public and private clones were evaluated among the 100 most prevalent clones. A clone was defined as Susac-specific if it was absent from the healthy and MS cohorts, from some 1,100 published viral clones and from other ImmuneACCESS disease sequences. TCRdb reran the public reads through fastp at Q25 and MiXCR, keeping productive beta chains. Rows with one shared CDR3 protein collapse into an entry with the most common genes and DNA. The V and J calls here are based on TCRdb, not the publication. In this sample the table shows fewer than 150,000 distinct CDR3 sequences, about 93% of which occur a single time. The ten biggest clones cover roughly 0.27% of the sample.

Findings and caveats that apply to the study as a whole: The study acknowledged that relatively few individuals were included in the TCR sequencing and HLA analysis.

This chain is built from TRBV27 and TRBJ1-2; the D gene is possibly TRBD1, with 5 bases matching. Sample: CD8+ T cells from PBMCs. This receptor was identified in a human donor in good health. At the DNA level, the sequence is TGTGCCAGCAGTTTCTACGAGGGGTCTGACCCCTATGGCTACACCTTC. It specifies CASSFYEGSDPYGYTF.